This is a list of T cell receptor beta chains from one sample in a study of cytomegalovirus exposure and HLA in healthy donors. Profiled with immunoSEQ multiplex PCR; TCRdb holds only in-frame clones, not every one. The sample has approximately 210,000 clones, over 75% seen once. The material sequenced was PBMCs. Receptor source: a man aged 18 to 30 in good health and CMV-seronegative. Both conserved end residues are part of each CDR3. A D gene is named only where the DNA matches it firmly. Part of the rows lack a size; the others show once, few, many or a class for expanded clones.

J gene: TRBJ2-5
V gene: TRBV29-1
D gene: TRBD2
clone size: .
CDR3 protein: CSVDGTSGSPAQETQYF
CDR3 DNA: TGCAGCGTGGACGGGACTAGCGGGAGCCCGGCCCAAGAGACCCAGTACTTC

J gene: TRBJ2-3
V gene: TRBV6-6
D gene: .
clone size: .
CDR3 protein: CASSYQQGDTQYF
CDR3 DNA: TGTGCCAGCAGTTACCAACAGGGAGATACGCAGTATTTT

J gene: TRBJ2-1
V gene: TRBV5-1
D gene: .
clone size: .
CDR3 protein: CASSEQAQTYNEQFF
CDR3 DNA: TGCGCCAGCAGCGAACAGGCACAGACCTACAATGAGCAGTTCTTC

J gene: TRBJ2-7
V gene: TRBV6-6
D gene: .
clone size: once
CDR3 protein: CASNEGAGEQYF
CDR3 DNA: TGTGCCAGCAACGAAGGTGCGGGGGAGCAGTACTTC

J gene: TRBJ2-7
V gene: TRBV5-1
D gene: TRBD1
clone size: .
CDR3 protein: CASSQRTGFSYEQYF
CDR3 DNA: TGCGCCAGCAGCCAAAGGACAGGGTTCTCCTACGAGCAGTACTTC

J gene: TRBJ2-7
V gene: TRBV4-3
D gene: TRBD2
clone size: .
CDR3 protein: CASSQDRWEGEQYF
CDR3 DNA: TGCGCCAGCAGCCAAGATAGGTGGGAGGGTGAGCAGTACTTC

J gene: TRBJ1-5
V gene: TRBV19
D gene: .
clone size: .
CDR3 protein: CASSTDLGGVSQPQHF
CDR3 DNA: TGTGCCAGTAGTACGGACCTGGGGGGGGTAAGTCAGCCCCAGCATTTT

J gene: TRBJ2-1
V gene: TRBV5-1
D gene: TRBD2
clone size: .
CDR3 protein: CASSQGLAGYNEQFF
CDR3 DNA: TGCGCCAGCAGCCAGGGACTAGCGGGTTACAATGAGCAGTTCTTC

J gene: TRBJ2-7
V gene: TRBV5-6
D gene: TRBD2
clone size: .
CDR3 protein: CASSAKLAGGPYEQYF
CDR3 DNA: TGTGCCAGCAGCGCGAAACTAGCGGGGGGGCCCTACGAGCAGTACTTC

J gene: TRBJ1-1
V gene: TRBV7-9
D gene: TRBD1
clone size: once
CDR3 protein: CASSPTGWGAFF
CDR3 DNA: TGTGCCAGCAGCCCGACAGGGTGGGGAGCTTTCTTT

J gene: TRBJ2-5
V gene: TRBV7-8
D gene: TRBD1
clone size: .
CDR3 protein: CASSWGDRVETQYF
CDR3 DNA: TGTGCCAGCAGCTGGGGGGACAGGGTTGAGACCCAGTACTTC

J gene: TRBJ2-4
V gene: TRBV5-1
D gene: .
clone size: few
CDR3 protein: CASSPEHRDIDIQYF
CDR3 DNA: TGCGCCAGCAGCCCGGAACACAGGGATATAGACATTCAGTACTTC

J gene: TRBJ2-7
V gene: TRBV7-2
D gene: TRBD1
clone size: .
CDR3 protein: CASSLAGTGYYEQYF
CDR3 DNA: TGTGCCAGCAGCTTAGCCGGGACAGGGTACTACGAGCAGTACTTC

J gene: TRBJ2-1
V gene: TRBV7-8
D gene: TRBD2
clone size: .
CDR3 protein: CASSLGSSGRGNEQFF
CDR3 DNA: TGTGCCAGCAGCTTAGGGTCGAGCGGGAGAGGGAATGAGCAGTTCTTC

J gene: TRBJ2-7
V gene: TRBV30
D gene: TRBD2
clone size: .
CDR3 protein: CAWRAGGHLGEQYF
CDR3 DNA: TGTGCCTGGAGGGCGGGAGGGCACCTGGGCGAGCAGTACTTC

J gene: TRBJ2-5
V gene: TRBV5-1
D gene: TRBD1
clone size: .
CDR3 protein: CASSLQGSKETQYF
CDR3 DNA: TGCGCCAGCAGCTTACAGGGGTCAAAGGAGACCCAGTACTTC

J gene: TRBJ2-5
V gene: TRBV5-1
D gene: TRBD2
clone size: .
CDR3 protein: CASGASGRGGETQYF
CDR3 DNA: TGCGCCAGCGGCGCTAGCGGGAGGGGAGGAGAGACCCAGTACTTC

J gene: TRBJ2-3
V gene: TRBV4-2
D gene: TRBD2
clone size: .
CDR3 protein: CASSQSTSGSSDTQYF
CDR3 DNA: TGTGCCAGCAGCCAAAGCACTAGCGGGAGTTCAGATACGCAGTATTTT

J gene: TRBJ2-7
V gene: TRBV21-1
D gene: .
clone size: .
CDR3 protein: CAKTQRETPYEQYF
CDR3 DNA: TGTGCCAAGACTCAGCGGGAGACCCCCTACGAGCAGTACTTC

J gene: TRBJ2-6
V gene: TRBV19
D gene: .
clone size: few
CDR3 protein: CASIANRVSGANVLTF
CDR3 DNA: TGTGCCAGTATCGCTAACAGGGTTTCTGGGGCCAACGTCCTGACTTTC

J gene: TRBJ2-7
V gene: TRBV7-7
D gene: .
clone size: .
CDR3 protein: CASSGREFYEQYF
CDR3 DNA: TGTGCTAGCTCCGGAAGGGAGTTCTACGAGCAGTACTTC

J gene: TRBJ1-2
V gene: TRBV7-9
D gene: TRBD1
clone size: .
CDR3 protein: CASSLLRTGDSGYTF
CDR3 DNA: TGTGCCAGCAGCTTACTACGGACAGGGGACTCTGGCTACACCTTC

J gene: TRBJ2-7
V gene: TRBV5-1
D gene: .
clone size: .
CDR3 protein: CASRLGQEYEQYF
CDR3 DNA: TGCGCCAGCAGGCTGGGGCAGGAGTACGAGCAGTACTTC

J gene: TRBJ2-1
V gene: TRBV29-1
D gene: TRBD2
clone size: .
CDR3 protein: CSAVHLLAGGSNEQFF
CDR3 DNA: TGCAGCGCTGTACACTTACTAGCGGGAGGATCAAATGAGCAGTTCTTC

J gene: TRBJ2-3
V gene: TRBV9
D gene: .
clone size: once
CDR3 protein: CASSPRPLASDTQYF
CDR3 DNA: TGTGCCAGCAGCCCCCGACCCCTAGCGTCAGATACGCAGTATTTT

J gene: TRBJ1-6
V gene: TRBV5-6
D gene: TRBD1
clone size: .
CDR3 protein: CASSSTGVRSPLHF
CDR3 DNA: TGTGCCAGCAGTTCGACAGGGGTAAGGTCACCCCTCCACTTT

J gene: TRBJ2-1
V gene: TRBV2
D gene: TRBD2
clone size: .
CDR3 protein: CASSGGGLYNEQFF
CDR3 DNA: TGTGCCAGCAGTGGCGGGGGTCTTTACAATGAGCAGTTCTTC

J gene: TRBJ2-7
V gene: TRBV2
D gene: .
clone size: .
CDR3 protein: CASSEGAGEQYF
CDR3 DNA: TGTGCCAGCAGTGAAGGGGCGGGGGAGCAGTACTTC

J gene: TRBJ2-7
V gene: TRBV6-1
D gene: .
clone size: .
CDR3 protein: CASSVTGVYEQYF
CDR3 DNA: TGTGCCAGCAGTGTAACCGGGGTCTACGAGCAGTACTTC

J gene: TRBJ2-1
V gene: TRBV11-3
D gene: .
clone size: .
CDR3 protein: CASSLGRVRSNEQFF
CDR3 DNA: TGTGCCAGCAGCTTAGGACGGGTCCGGAGTAATGAGCAGTTCTTC

J gene: TRBJ2-5
V gene: TRBV9
D gene: .
clone size: .
CDR3 protein: CAGPIEEETQYF
CDR3 DNA: TGTGCCGGCCCGATCGAAGAAGAGACCCAGTACTTC

J gene: TRBJ1-2
V gene: TRBV6-1
D gene: TRBD1
clone size: few
CDR3 protein: CASRPPGQHIYGYTF
CDR3 DNA: TGTGCCAGCAGACCGCCGGGACAGCATATCTATGGCTACACCTTC

J gene: TRBJ2-1
V gene: TRBV19
D gene: TRBD2
clone size: .
CDR3 protein: CASSTWTSGRGNGQFF
CDR3 DNA: TGTGCCAGTAGTACTTGGACTAGCGGGCGAGGGAATGGGCAGTTCTTC

J gene: TRBJ1-1
V gene: TRBV5-4
D gene: .
clone size: .
CDR3 protein: CASSLAGGGMNTEAFF
CDR3 DNA: TGTGCCAGCAGCTTGGCCGGGGGGGGAATGAACACTGAAGCTTTCTTT

J gene: TRBJ1-3
V gene: TRBV18
D gene: TRBD1
clone size: .
CDR3 protein: CASSPGTDSGNTIYF
CDR3 DNA: TGTGCCAGCTCACCAGGGACAGACTCTGGAAACACCATATATTTT

J gene: TRBJ1-1
V gene: TRBV7-9
D gene: TRBD1
clone size: .
CDR3 protein: CASSLDRQDRERNTEAFF
CDR3 DNA: TGTGCCAGCAGCTTAGACAGGCAGGACAGGGAACGGAACACTGAAGCTTTCTTT

J gene: TRBJ2-7
V gene: TRBV5-1
D gene: TRBD1
clone size: .
CDR3 protein: CASSLGPGQNYEQYF
CDR3 DNA: TGCGCCAGCAGCTTGGGGCCGGGACAGAACTACGAGCAGTACTTC

J gene: TRBJ1-4
V gene: TRBV28
D gene: .
clone size: few
CDR3 protein: CASSWQNEKLFF
CDR3 DNA: TGTGCCAGCAGTTGGCAGAATGAAAAACTGTTTTTT

J gene: TRBJ2-5
V gene: TRBV6-5
D gene: TRBD2
clone size: .
CDR3 protein: CASSPSGGFQETQYF
CDR3 DNA: TGTGCCAGCAGTCCTAGCGGGGGGTTCCAAGAGACCCAGTACTTC

J gene: TRBJ2-7
V gene: TRBV4-2
D gene: TRBD1
clone size: .
CDR3 protein: CASSQAGDRGYEQYF
CDR3 DNA: TGTGCCAGCAGCCAAGCTGGGGACAGGGGCTACGAGCAGTACTTC

J gene: TRBJ2-7
V gene: TRBV11-2
D gene: .
clone size: .
CDR3 protein: CASSLNLPDAGSYEQYF
CDR3 DNA: TGTGCCAGCAGCTTAAATCTTCCCGACGCAGGGTCCTACGAGCAGTACTTC

J gene: TRBJ2-1
V gene: TRBV7-9
D gene: TRBD2
clone size: .
CDR3 protein: CASSRLAGENNEQFF
CDR3 DNA: TGTGCCAGCAGCAGACTAGCGGGGGAGAACAATGAGCAGTTCTTC

J gene: TRBJ2-2
V gene: TRBV7-9
D gene: .
clone size: .
CDR3 protein: CASSLTVTGELFF
CDR3 DNA: TGTGCCAGCAGCTTAACAGTAACCGGGGAGCTGTTTTTT

J gene: TRBJ2-7
V gene: TRBV7-7
D gene: TRBD1
clone size: .
CDR3 protein: CASSYGTAEVSGAWEQYF
CDR3 DNA: TGTGCTAGCAGCTATGGGACAGCTGAAGTGTCCGGGGCGTGGGAGCAGTACTTC

J gene: TRBJ1-5
V gene: TRBV9
D gene: .
clone size: .
CDR3 protein: CASSPQDYPAAQHF
CDR3 DNA: TGTGCCAGCAGCCCCCAAGACTACCCGGCGGCCCAGCATTTT

J gene: TRBJ2-7
V gene: TRBV19
D gene: TRBD1
clone size: .
CDR3 protein: CASRPGQGPFEQYF
CDR3 DNA: TGTGCCAGTAGGCCGGGACAGGGGCCCTTCGAGCAGTACTTC

J gene: TRBJ2-1
V gene: TRBV7-2
D gene: TRBD2
clone size: .
CDR3 protein: CASSSPAGLAYNEQFF
CDR3 DNA: TGTGCCAGCAGCTCGCCCGCGGGACTAGCCTACAATGAGCAGTTCTTC

J gene: TRBJ2-1
V gene: TRBV27
D gene: TRBD2
clone size: .
CDR3 protein: CASSPWAAGYANEQFF
CDR3 DNA: TGTGCCAGCAGTCCCTGGGCAGCGGGGTACGCAAATGAGCAGTTCTTC

J gene: TRBJ1-2
V gene: TRBV25-1
D gene: .
clone size: .
CDR3 protein: CASSPGEGYTF
CDR3 DNA: TGTGCCAGCAGCCCAGGGGAGGGCTACACCTTC

J gene: TRBJ2-3
V gene: TRBV5-1
D gene: TRBD1
clone size: few
CDR3 protein: CASSATGGDTQYF
CDR3 DNA: TGCGCCAGCTCCGCTACAGGGGGAGATACGCAGTATTTT

J gene: TRBJ2-7
V gene: TRBV18
D gene: TRBD1
clone size: once
CDR3 protein: CASSPPSRTGAYEQYF
CDR3 DNA: TGTGCCAGCTCACCACCGTCAAGGACAGGTGCGTACGAGCAGTACTTC

J gene: TRBJ2-2
V gene: TRBV27
D gene: .
clone size: .
CDR3 protein: CASSLVGLAGELFF
CDR3 DNA: TGTGCCAGCAGTTTAGTGGGTCTAGCCGGGGAGCTGTTTTTT

J gene: TRBJ1-4
V gene: TRBV6-5
D gene: TRBD1
clone size: .
CDR3 protein: CASSPQGSEKLFF
CDR3 DNA: TGTGCCAGCAGTCCACAGGGGTCTGAAAAACTGTTTTTT

J gene: TRBJ2-4
V gene: TRBV10-3
D gene: .
clone size: .
CDR3 protein: CASGARGGDKNIQYF
CDR3 DNA: TGTGCCAGCGGGGCTAGGGGGGGAGACAAAAACATTCAGTACTTC

J gene: TRBJ1-1
V gene: TRBV6-4
D gene: TRBD1
clone size: few
CDR3 protein: CASSDQTGTEAFF
CDR3 DNA: TGTGCCAGCAGTGATCAGACAGGGACTGAAGCTTTCTTT